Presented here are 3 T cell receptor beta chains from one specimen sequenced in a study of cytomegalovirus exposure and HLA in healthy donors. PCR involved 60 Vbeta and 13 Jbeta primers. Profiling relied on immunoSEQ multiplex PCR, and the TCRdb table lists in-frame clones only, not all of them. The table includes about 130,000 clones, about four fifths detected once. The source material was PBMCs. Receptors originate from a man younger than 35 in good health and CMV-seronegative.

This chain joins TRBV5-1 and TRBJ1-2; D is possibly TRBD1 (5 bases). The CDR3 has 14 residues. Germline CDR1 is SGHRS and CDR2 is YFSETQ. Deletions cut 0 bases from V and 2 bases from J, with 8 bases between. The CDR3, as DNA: TGCGCCAGCAGCTTGGCGGGGGACAACTATGGCTACACCTTC. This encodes CASSLAGDNYGYTF.

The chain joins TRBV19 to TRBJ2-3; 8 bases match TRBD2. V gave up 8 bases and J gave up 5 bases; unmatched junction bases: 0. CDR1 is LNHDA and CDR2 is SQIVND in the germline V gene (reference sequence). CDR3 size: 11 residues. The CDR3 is CASLAGDTQYF. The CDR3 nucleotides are TGTGCCAGTCTAGCGGGAGATACGCAGTATTTT. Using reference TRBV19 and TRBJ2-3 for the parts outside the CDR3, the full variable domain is DGGITQSPKYLFRKEGQNVTLSCEQNLNHDAMYWYRQDPGQGLRLIYYSQIVNDFQKGDIAEGYSVSREKKESFPLTVTSAQKNPTAFYLCASLAGDTQYFGPGTRLTVL.

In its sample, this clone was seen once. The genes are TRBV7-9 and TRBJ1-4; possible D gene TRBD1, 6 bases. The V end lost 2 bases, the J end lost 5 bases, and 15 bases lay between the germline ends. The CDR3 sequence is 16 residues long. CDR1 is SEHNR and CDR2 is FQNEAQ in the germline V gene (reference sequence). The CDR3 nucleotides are TGTGCCAGCAGCTTAAGGTCGGGGGGCATCAATGAAAAACTGTTTTTT. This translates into CASSLRSGGINEKLFF.